This note documents a single T cell receptor beta chain sequence. The antigen is not known. This sample was included in a study of shared clonotypes between healthy human individuals. Here immunoSEQ multiplex PCR was the method, and the copy in TCRdb shows in-frame clones only, minus some. The table shows 550,000 to 750,000 clones, with about 92% occurring only once. This CDR3 contains 13 residues. Germline V gene sequence: CDR1 MDHEN, CDR2 SYDVKM. The V end was cut by 7 bases, the J end by 2 bases, with 11 bases between. Study conclusions and caveats: For sorted subsets, rarefaction showed incomplete sequencing despite large depth. Naive CD4 clonotypes overlapped across a handful of donors at about 5.3%. Naive subsets, compared against memory subsets, generally had larger estimated richness values.

CD45RO-negative, CCR7-selected cells formed the naive CD8 fraction, which excluded terminally differentiated effector memory CD45RA+ cells. The V and J genes are TRBV28 and TRBJ1-2; perhaps TRBD1 as D (6 bases). Material: naive CD8+ T cells sorted from blood. The receptor comes from a man aged 25-40 years in good health. Here the CDR3 DNA reads TGTGCCAGCACCCCACAGGGCAACTATGGCTACACCTTC. Protein: CASTPQGNYGYTF.